A selection of T cell receptor beta chains follows, all from one sample in a study of blood T cell repertoires in COVID-19. Produced via immunoSEQ multiplex PCR; TCRdb's table is partial and in-frame only. The table records roughly 280,000 clones, around four fifths of them present only once. Sample: peripheral blood. All receptors derive from a man aged 60 to 75 who had recovered from COVID-19. The CDR3 runs from the conserved cysteine through the conserved F or W. D genes are given only for firm matches.

V gene	J gene	D gene	CDR3 protein	CDR3 DNA
TRBV29-1	TRBJ1-6	TRBD1	CSAGDSQSSPLHF	TGCAGCGCAGGGGACAGCCAGTCTTCACCCCTCCACTTT
TRBV7-6	TRBJ2-7	-	CASSLSYEQYF	TGTGCCAGCAGCTTGAGTTACGAGCAGTACTTC
TRBV30	TRBJ1-2	-	CAWSLDKSYGYTF	TGTGCCTGGAGTTTAGACAAGAGCTATGGCTACACCTTC
TRBV30	TRBJ2-2	TRBD1	CAWSPTGGGYTGELFF	TGTGCCTGGAGCCCAACAGGGGGCGGCTACACCGGGGAGCTGTTTTTT
TRBV18	TRBJ2-2	TRBD1	CASSPRQGDTGELFF	TGTGCCAGCTCACCAAGACAGGGGGATACCGGGGAGCTGTTTTTT
TRBV19	TRBJ2-6	TRBD2	CASVGLARPSGANVLTF	TGTGCCAGTGTGGGACTAGCGAGACCCTCTGGGGCCAACGTCCTGACTTTC
TRBV27	TRBJ1-2	-	CASSLSRSRFYGYTF	TGTGCCAGCAGTTTATCGAGGTCCAGATTCTATGGCTACACCTTC
TRBV5-4	TRBJ1-3	-	CASSFQLQVSGGNTIYF	TGTGCCAGCAGCTTTCAACTGCAGGTGTCTGGTGGAAACACCATATATTTT
TRBV15	TRBJ2-2	-	CATSRDQGAGGELFF	TGTGCCACCAGCAGAGATCAAGGGGCCGGCGGGGAGCTGTTTTTT
TRBV5-4	TRBJ1-2	-	CASSADRINYGYTF	TGTGCCAGCAGCGCAGACAGGATTAACTATGGCTACACCTTC
TRBV5-1	TRBJ1-1	-	CASSLKIGGERTEAFF	TGCGCCAGCAGCCTAAAAATCGGGGGGGAGAGGACTGAAGCTTTCTTT
TRBV6-5	TRBJ2-7	-	CASRTLSSYEQYF	TGTGCCAGCAGGACTCTCAGCTCCTACGAGCAGTACTTC
TRBV27	TRBJ2-1	TRBD2	CASSLWGAGTRASSSYNEQFF	TGTGCCAGCAGTCTTTGGGGGGCCGGGACTAGGGCCTCGAGCTCCTACAATGAGCAGTTCTTC
TRBV7-9	TRBJ1-2	TRBD1	CASSPRTGIGYTF	TGTGCCAGCAGCCCCCGGACAGGCATAGGCTACACCTTC
TRBV30	TRBJ2-7	-	CAWGGHRYREQYF	TGTGCCTGGGGGGGACACCGGTATCGAGAGCAGTACTTC